This T cell receptor beta chain emerged from a study of blood T cells in healthy people across ages. The overall study: Template switching caught about one barcoded beta molecule for each two T cells.

A J-beta primer mix and a sample-barcoded 5' primer were used in a second PCR of roughly 7 to 12 cycles. Each cDNA molecule received a tag from a template-switch adaptor that had 12 random nucleotides. TCRdb processed the 5' RACE reads anew with MiXCR; each CDR3 protein has one entry. Among just under 900,000 distinct CDR3 sequences listed, around 26% were seen once. About this clonotype itself: Its antigen is not known. With a much larger clone just one base away, this may be a read error.

Study-level findings and limits: Lack of knowledge of donor CMV status possibly confounded expanded clonotype changes. PBMCs that were unsorted prevented a conclusive naive versus antigen-experienced comparison.

The sample taken for sequencing was blood. The receptor comes from a woman of 80 years or more in good health.

The CDR3 region is CASGLRNRSFF. CDR3 bases: TGTGCTAGTGGTCTCCGGAACCGGTCGTTCTTC. V gene TRBV12-5 combines with J gene TRBJ2-1; D unclear. The CDR3 is 11 residues long. The germline V and J ends were trimmed by 5 bases and 15 bases, with 14 bases remaining between them. The germline V gene encodes CDR1 LGHNT and CDR2 FRNRAP.